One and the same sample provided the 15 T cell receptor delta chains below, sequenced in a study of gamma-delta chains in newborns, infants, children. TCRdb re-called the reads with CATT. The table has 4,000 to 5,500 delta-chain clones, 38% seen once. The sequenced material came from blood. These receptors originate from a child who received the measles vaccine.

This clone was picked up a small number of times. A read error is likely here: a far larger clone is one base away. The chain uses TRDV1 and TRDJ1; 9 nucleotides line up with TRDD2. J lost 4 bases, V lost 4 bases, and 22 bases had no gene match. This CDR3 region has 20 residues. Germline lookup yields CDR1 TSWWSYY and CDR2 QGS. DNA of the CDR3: TGTGCTCTTGGGGGACTCAGCCTTCCTACGGGGGATTGCTTCTGCGATAAACTCATCTTT. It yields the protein CALGGLSLPTGDCFCDKLIF.

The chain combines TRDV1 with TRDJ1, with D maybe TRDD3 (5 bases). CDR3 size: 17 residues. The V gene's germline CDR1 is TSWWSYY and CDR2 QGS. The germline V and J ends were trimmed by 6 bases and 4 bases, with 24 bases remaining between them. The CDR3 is CALGVVPPCTGHDKLIF. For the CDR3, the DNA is TGTGCTCTTGGTGTAGTCCCACCCTGTACTGGTCACGATAAACTCATCTTT.

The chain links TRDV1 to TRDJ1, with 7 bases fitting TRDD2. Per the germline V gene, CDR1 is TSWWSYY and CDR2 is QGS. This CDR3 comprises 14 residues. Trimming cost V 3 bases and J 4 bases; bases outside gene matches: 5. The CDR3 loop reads CALGDRPSFDKLIF. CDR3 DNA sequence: TGTGCTCTTGGGGACCGGCCTTCCTTCGATAAACTCATCTTT.

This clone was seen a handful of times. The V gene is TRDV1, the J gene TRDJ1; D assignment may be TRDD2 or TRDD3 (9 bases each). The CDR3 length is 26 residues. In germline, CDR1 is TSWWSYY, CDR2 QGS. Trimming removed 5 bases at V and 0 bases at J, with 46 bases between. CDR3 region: CALGIRGRPSYVYYWGTLTYTDKLIF. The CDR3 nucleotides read TGTGCTCTTGGGATTCGGGGAAGGCCTTCCTACGTCTATTACTGGGGGACGTTAACCTACACCGATAAACTCATCTTT.

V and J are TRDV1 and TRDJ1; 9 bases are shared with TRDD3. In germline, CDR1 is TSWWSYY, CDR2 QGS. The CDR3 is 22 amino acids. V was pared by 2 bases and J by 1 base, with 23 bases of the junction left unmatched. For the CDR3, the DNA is TGTGCTCTTGGGGAAGGCTCCCTGACGAACTGGGGGACAGAAGTCTCCACCGATAAACTCATCTTT. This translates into CALGEGSLTNWGTEVSTDKLIF.

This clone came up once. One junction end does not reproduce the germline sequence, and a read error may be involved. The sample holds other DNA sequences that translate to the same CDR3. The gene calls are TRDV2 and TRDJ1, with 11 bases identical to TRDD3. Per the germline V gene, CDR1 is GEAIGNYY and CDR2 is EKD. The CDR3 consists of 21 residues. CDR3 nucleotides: TGCGCCTGTGACACCGTCTCCAATTCACCCTGGGGGATACCCTACACCGATAAACTCATCTTT. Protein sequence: CACDTVSNSPWGIPYTDKLIF.

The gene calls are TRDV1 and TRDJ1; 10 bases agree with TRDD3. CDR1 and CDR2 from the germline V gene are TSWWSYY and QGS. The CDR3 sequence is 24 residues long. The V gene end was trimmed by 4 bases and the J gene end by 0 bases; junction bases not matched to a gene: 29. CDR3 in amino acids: CALGGSVASHKRDVLGDYTDKLIF. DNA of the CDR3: TGTGCTCTTGGGGGGTCCGTCGCTTCCCACAAAAGGGATGTACTGGGGGATTACACCGATAAACTCATCTTT.

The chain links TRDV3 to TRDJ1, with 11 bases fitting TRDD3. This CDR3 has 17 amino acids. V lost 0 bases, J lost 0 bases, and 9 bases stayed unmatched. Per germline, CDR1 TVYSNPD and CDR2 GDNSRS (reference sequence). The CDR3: CAFSVLGDKPYTDKLIF. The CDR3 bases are TGTGCCTTTAGCGTACTGGGGGATAAACCCTACACCGATAAACTCATCTTT.

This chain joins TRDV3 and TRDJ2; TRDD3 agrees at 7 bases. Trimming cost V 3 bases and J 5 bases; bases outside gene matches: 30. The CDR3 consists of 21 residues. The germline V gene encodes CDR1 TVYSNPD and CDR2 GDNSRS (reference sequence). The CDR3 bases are TGTGCCTTCGATGCCTCCCTGGGGGGATTCTGCTACTGGGGCCAAACAGCACAACTCTTCTTT. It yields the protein CAFDASLGGFCYWGQTAQLFF.

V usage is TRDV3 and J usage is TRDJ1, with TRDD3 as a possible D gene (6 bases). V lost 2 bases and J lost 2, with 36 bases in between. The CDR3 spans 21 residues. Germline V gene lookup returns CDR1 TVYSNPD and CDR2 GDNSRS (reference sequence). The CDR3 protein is CAFRFPRILTGWTGVTDKLIF. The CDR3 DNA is TGTGCCTTTCGTTTCCCCAGAATCCTTACTGGGTGGACAGGGGTTACCGATAAACTCATCTTT.

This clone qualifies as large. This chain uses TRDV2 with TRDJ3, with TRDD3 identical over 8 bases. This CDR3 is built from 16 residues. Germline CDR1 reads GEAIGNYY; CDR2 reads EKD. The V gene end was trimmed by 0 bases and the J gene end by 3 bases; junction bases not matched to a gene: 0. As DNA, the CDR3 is TGTGCCTGTGACACCGGGGGATACTGGGACACCCGACAGATGTTTTTC. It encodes CACDTGGYWDTRQMFF.

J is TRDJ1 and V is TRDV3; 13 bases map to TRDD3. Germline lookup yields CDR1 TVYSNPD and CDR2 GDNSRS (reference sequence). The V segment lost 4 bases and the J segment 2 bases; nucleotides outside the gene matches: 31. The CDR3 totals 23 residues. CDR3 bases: TGTGCCTCCTTGGGACTAGGGGATTGGGGGACTGGGGGATACGCGAGGAATACCGATAAACTCATCTTT. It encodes CASLGLGDWGTGGYARNTDKLIF.

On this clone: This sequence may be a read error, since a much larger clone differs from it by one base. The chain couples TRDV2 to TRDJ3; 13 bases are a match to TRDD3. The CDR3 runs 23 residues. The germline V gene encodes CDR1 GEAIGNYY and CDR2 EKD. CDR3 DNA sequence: TGTGCCTGTGACACTTCCGCGTACTGGGGGATACGGGGAAGCTCCTGGGACACCCTACAGATGTTTTTC. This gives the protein CACDTSAYWGIRGSSWDTLQMFF.

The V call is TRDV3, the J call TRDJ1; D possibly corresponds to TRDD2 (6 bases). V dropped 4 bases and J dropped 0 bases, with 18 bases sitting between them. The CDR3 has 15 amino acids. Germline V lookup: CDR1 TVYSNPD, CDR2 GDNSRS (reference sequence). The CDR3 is CASWPSPHYTDKLIF. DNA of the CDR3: TGTGCCTCCTGGCCTTCCCCCCACTACACCGATAAACTCATCTTT.

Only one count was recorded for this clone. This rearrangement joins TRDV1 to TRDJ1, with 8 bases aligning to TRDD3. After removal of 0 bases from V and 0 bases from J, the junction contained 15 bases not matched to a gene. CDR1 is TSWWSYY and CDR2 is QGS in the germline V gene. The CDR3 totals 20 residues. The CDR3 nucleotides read TGTGCTCTTGGGGAACTACTTCCTGCCTGGGGGACCCTGCACACCGATAAACTCATCTTT. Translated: CALGELLPAWGTLHTDKLIF.